The 18 T cell receptor beta chains presented below share a single source sample, sequenced in a study of shared clonotypes between healthy human individuals. This table comes from immunoSEQ multiplex PCR, and its TCRdb copy is limited to in-frame clones, with some not included. This sample has 2 million to 3 million clones, with around 90% found just once. The sequenced material came from naive CD4+ T cells sorted from blood. Sample subset: CD45RA+ positively selected. These receptors were taken from a man aged 18 to 35 in good health.

Remarks on this clone: Within the sample, other DNA sequences also encode this same CDR3. V gene TRBV5-1 combines with J gene TRBJ1-5, with TRBD1 as a possible D gene (5 bases). Germline CDR1 reads SGHRS; CDR2 reads YFSETQ. Trimming cost V 0 bases and J 1 base, with 8 bases left between them. This CDR3 region has 15 residues. The CDR3 sequence: CASSLAGASNQPQHF. DNA for the CDR3: TGCGCCAGCAGCTTGGCTGGGGCCAGCAATCAGCCCCAGCATTTT.

The rearrangement links TRBV28 to TRBJ2-4; D is unclear. Trimming took 7 bases from V and 0 from J, leaving 16 bases between them. Germline CDR1 and CDR2: MDHEN and SYDVKM. The CDR3 runs 16 residues. The DNA of the CDR3 is TGTGCCAGCATACCTCAAAAGGGATTAGCCAAAAACATTCAGTACTTC. It specifies CASIPQKGLAKNIQYF.

The rearrangement joins TRBV9 to TRBJ2-7; D unresolved. V lost 4 bases, J lost 0 bases, and 17 bases lay in between. Germline V gives CDR1 SGDLS, CDR2 YYNGEE. This CDR3 is built from 16 residues. The CDR3 bases are TGTGCCAGCAGCCCGACGTCGACACACGGCTCCTACGAGCAGTACTTC. Translation gives CASSPTSTHGSYEQYF.

The chain links TRBV11-2 to TRBJ2-5; D may be TRBD1 or TRBD2 (5 bases each). V lost 2 bases and J lost 5, with 9 bases in between. CDR3 length: 13 amino acids. Per the germline V gene, CDR1 is SGHAT and CDR2 is FQNNGV. The CDR3 nucleotides are TGTGCCAGCAGCTTACGGGACCGGGAGACCCAGTACTTC. It is translated as CASSLRDRETQYF.

V usage is TRBV29-1 and J usage is TRBJ2-1; the match to TRBD1 covers 8 bases. The germline V gene has CDR1 SQVTM and CDR2 ANQGSEA. V lost 7 bases to trimming and J lost 3 bases; unmatched junction nucleotides: 8. This CDR3 is built from 14 residues. The CDR3 coding sequence is TGCAGCGCCACGGACAGGGATAACTACAATGAGCAGTTCTTC. This translates into CSATDRDNYNEQFF.

The chain employs TRBV5-1 and TRBJ2-3; D is undetermined. Trimming took off 4 bases at V and 0 bases at J, with 9 bases between the two ends. CDR1 is SGHRS and CDR2 is YFSETQ in the germline V gene. The CDR3 runs to 14 residues. For the CDR3, the DNA is TGCGCCAGCAGCGCAGACCCTAGCACAGATACGCAGTATTTT. This sequence encodes CASSADPSTDTQYF.

The CDR3 coding sequence is TGTGCCAGCAGTTCCTTCAGGGGTGGTCATCTCTCTGGCTACACCTTC. Its translation: CASSSFRGGHLSGYTF. The V call is TRBV6-5, the J call TRBJ1-2, with D perhaps TRBD1 (6 bases). V was clipped by 4 bases and J by 7 bases, with 22 bases between them. Germline V gene data show CDR1 as MNHEY and CDR2 as SVGAGI. This CDR3 spans 16 amino acids.

The chain uses TRBV19 and TRBJ1-2; D is perhaps TRBD1 (6 bases). CDR3 size: 15 residues. The germline V and J ends were trimmed by 3 bases and 2 bases, with 13 bases remaining between them. Germline V gives CDR1 LNHDA, CDR2 SQIVND (reference sequence). The CDR3 DNA reads as TGTGCCAGTAGTATTTTGAACAGGGACAACTATGGCTACACCTTC. Translating gives CASSILNRDNYGYTF.

The V call is TRBV5-4, the J call TRBJ2-2; TRBD2 is a possible D gene (5 bases). This CDR3 is 13 amino acids long. With 0 bases removed from V and 7 bases from J, the gap between germline ends came to 7 bases. Germline V lookup: CDR1 SGHNT, CDR2 YYREEE (reference sequence). CDR3 protein: CASSLDRGGELFF. As DNA, the CDR3 is TGTGCCAGCAGCTTGGATCGGGGCGGGGAGCTGTTTTTT. Looking up the rest from reference TRBV5-4 and TRBJ2-2 gives the full variable domain: ETGVTQSPTHLIKTRGQQVTLRCSSQSGHNTVSWYQQALGQGPQFIFQYYREEENGRGNFPPRFSGLQFPNYSSELNVNALELDDSALYLCASSLDRGGELFFGEGSRLTVL.

V gene TRBV6-6 combines with J gene TRBJ2-2; the D call may be TRBD1 or TRBD2 (5 bases each). CDR3 length equals 15 residues. CDR1 is MNHNY, CDR2 SVGAGI, per germline (reference sequence). V lost 10 bases and J lost 4, with 19 bases in between. CDR3 in amino acids: CATSRGFSGTGELFF. For the CDR3, the DNA is TGTGCCACCTCCCGGGGCTTCTCGGGCACCGGGGAGCTGTTTTTT.

This clone is a singleton in its sample. The V gene is TRBV5-1, the J gene TRBJ2-3; TRBD2 might be the D (5 bases). Germline V lookup: CDR1 SGHRS, CDR2 YFSETQ. CDR3 length: 15 residues. V lost 6 bases and J 4 bases, leaving 18 bases between the germline ends. As DNA, the CDR3 is TGCGCCAGCATGGAACAAATTACCGGGGCAGATACGCAGTATTTT. Its translation is CASMEQITGADTQYF.

This clone has just a few counts. This same CDR3 is encoded by further DNA sequences in the sample. V usage is TRBV30 and J usage is TRBJ1-1, with D unclear. CDR3 size: 13 residues. Trimming took 5 bases from V and 5 from J, leaving 15 bases between them. Germline CDR1 GTSNPN, CDR2 SVGIG (reference sequence). The chain's CDR3 is CAWSVWGGTEAFF. CDR3 nucleotides: TGTGCCTGGTCGGTTTGGGGAGGAACTGAAGCTTTCTTT. The complete variable domain, with remaining parts taken from reference TRBV30 and TRBJ1-1, reads SQTIHQWPATLVQPVGSPLSLECTVEGTSNPNLYWYRQAAGRGLQLLFYSVGIGQISSEVPQNLSASRPQDRQFILSSKKLLLSDSGFYLCAWSVWGGTEAFFGQGTRLTVV.

The rearrangement uses TRBV6-4 and TRBJ2-1; TRBD2 agrees at 7 bases. Unmatched junction bases numbered 14, after V lost 5 bases and J lost 7 bases. Germline V gene sequence: CDR1 MRHNA, CDR2 SNTAGT. This CDR3 spans 16 amino acids. The CDR3 sequence is CASSTHGGYLVNEQFF. Here the CDR3 DNA reads TGTGCCAGCAGTACCCACGGGGGGTATTTAGTGAATGAGCAGTTCTTC.

Only one count was recorded for this clone. This sample includes further DNA sequences coding for the same CDR3. This chain uses TRBV5-1 with TRBJ1-6; D possibly corresponds to TRBD1 (5 bases). Between the trimmed V and J ends, which lost 2 bases and 5 bases, there was a span of 11 bases. The germline gives CDR1 SGHRS, CDR2 YFSETQ. The CDR3 is made up of 15 amino acids. CDR3 loop: CASSLPTGDNSPLHF. The CDR3 coding sequence is TGCGCCAGCAGCTTACCTACAGGAGATAATTCACCCCTCCACTTT.

The table lists this clone with a count of one. The CDR3 loop reads CASSLWRGYQETQYF. The CDR3 DNA sequence: TGTGCCAGCAGTTTATGGAGGGGGTACCAAGAGACCCAGTACTTC. This chain uses TRBV28 with TRBJ2-5, with a weak D call TRBD1 (6 bases). Germline V gives CDR1 MDHEN, CDR2 SYDVKM. The CDR3 length is 15 residues. Trimming pared 0 bases from V and 0 bases from J, leaving 8 bases between.

The genes are TRBV6-5 and TRBJ2-2; 8 bases agree with TRBD1. The V and J ends lost 4 bases and 8 bases, in that order; junction bases with no gene match: 9. The CDR3 totals 15 residues. The germline CDR1 and CDR2 sequences are MNHEY and SVGAGI. For the CDR3, the DNA is TGTGCCAGCAGTTCCGGACAGGGCAGGAGGGGGGAGCTGTTTTTT. It translates to CASSSGQGRRGELFF.

The V call is TRBV6-1, the J call TRBJ2-5; 13 positions agree with TRBD2. The DNA end is a closer match to TRBJ2-7, so the J assignment may be wrong. Germline CDR1 MNHNS, CDR2 SASEGT. This CDR3 region has 15 residues. The CDR3 nucleotides read TGTGCCAGCAGTGATACTAGCGGGGGGGCCTACGAGCAGTACTTC. Amino acids: CASSDTSGGAYEQYF.

This clone was detected a few times. This chain joins TRBV7-9 and TRBJ2-7; 7 nucleotides agree with TRBD2. CDR1 and CDR2 (germline): SEHNR, FQNEAQ (reference sequence). This CDR3 is built from 14 residues. J was trimmed by 2 bases and V by 0 bases; bases with no gene match: 1. CDR3 sequence (DNA): TGTGCCAGCAGCTTAGCGGGAGGGCCCTACGAGCAGTACTTC. Encoded protein: CASSLAGGPYEQYF.